The rows below give T cell receptor beta chains drawn from one sample of a study of shared clonotypes between healthy human individuals. TCRdb's table, derived via immunoSEQ multiplex PCR, lists solely in-frame clones and lacks some. The table shows approximately 980,000 clones, with around 80% occurring only once. The sample was memory CD4+ T cells sorted from blood. The receptor set was obtained from a man between 18 and 29 years old in good health. The CDR3 runs from the conserved cysteine through the conserved F or W. Each record gives: clone size, V gene, J gene, D gene, CDR3 length, CDR3 protein, CDR3 DNA. A D gene is named only where the DNA matches it firmly. The size field is filled for only some rows; it gives once, few, many or a size class.

>.|TRBV6-1|TRBJ1-1|TRBD1|15
CASRRTGAGDTEAFF
TGTGCCAGCAGAAGGACAGGGGCGGGGGACACTGAAGCTTTCTTT
>.|TRBV27|TRBJ2-5|.|14
CASSIRDTSLPQYF
TGTGCCAGCAGTATTCGGGACACCTCTTTGCCCCAGTACTTC
>.|TRBV15|TRBJ1-1|TRBD1|13
CATSRLGTAEAFF
TGTGCCACCAGCAGGCTAGGGACAGCTGAAGCTTTCTTT
>.|TRBV10-2|TRBJ1-3|.|16
CASSESETVSGNTIYF
TGCGCCAGCAGTGAGTCGGAGACAGTCTCTGGAAACACCATATATTTT
>.|TRBV2|TRBJ1-4|TRBD1|14
CASSDDRGREKLFF
TGTGCCAGCAGTGATGACAGGGGGCGTGAAAAACTGTTTTTT
>.|TRBV27|TRBJ2-7|.|14
CASRSMGSSYEQYF
TGTGCCAGCAGAAGTATGGGCAGCTCCTACGAGCAGTACTTC
>once|TRBV9|TRBJ1-6|.|17
CASSGKGPSSYNSPLHF
TGTGCCAGCAGCGGCAAAGGTCCGAGCTCCTATAATTCACCCCTCCACTTT
>.|TRBV18|TRBJ2-7|TRBD1|14
CASSLDRGPYEQYF
TGTGCCAGCTCACTCGACAGGGGACCCTACGAGCAGTACTTC
>once|TRBV7-9|TRBJ2-7|.|14
CASSLTRDDYEQYF
TGTGCCAGCAGCTTAACCAGGGATGACTACGAGCAGTACTTC
>.|TRBV28|TRBJ2-7|TRBD1|18
CASSPGTGGSYQSYEQYF
TGTGCCAGCAGTCCCGGGACAGGGGGAAGTTACCAGTCCTACGAGCAGTACTTC
>.|TRBV7-2|TRBJ1-1|.|15
CASSLVLGQNTEAFF
TGTGCCAGCAGCTTAGTTTTAGGACAGAACACTGAAGCTTTCTTT
>many|TRBV9|TRBJ1-1|.|14
CASSATGMNTEAFF
TGTGCCAGCAGCGCGACAGGCATGAACACTGAAGCTTTCTTT
>.|TRBV18|TRBJ1-2|.|15
CASSPRGTPGDGYTF
TGTGCCAGCTCACCCCGGGGCACGCCCGGGGATGGCTACACCTTC
>.|TRBV30|TRBJ2-2|.|12
CAWSVATGELFF
TGTGCCTGGAGTGTAGCCACCGGGGAGCTGTTTTTT
>.|TRBV5-4|TRBJ1-3|TRBD1|13
CASSLTGGDTIYF
TGTGCCAGCAGCTTGACAGGGGGGGACACCATATATTTT
>.|TRBV7-3|TRBJ2-5|.|11
CASGLKETQYF
TGTGCCAGCGGGTTGAAAGAGACCCAGTACTTC
>many|TRBV18|TRBJ2-5|.|13
CASSPRTGETQYF
TGTGCCAGCTCACCCAGGACGGGGGAGACCCAGTACTTC
>.|TRBV5-6|TRBJ1-6|TRBD1|15
CASSLVFQGVSPLHF
TGTGCCAGCAGCTTGGTATTTCAGGGGGTTTCACCCCTCCACTTT
>.|TRBV27|TRBJ1-1|.|12
CASSPTGQRAFF
TGTGCCAGCAGTCCGACGGGACAACGAGCTTTCTTT
>.|TRBV14|TRBJ2-1|TRBD1|15
CASSPQQGAGLGAFF
TGTGCCAGCAGCCCGCAACAGGGGGCCGGGCTGGGCGCGTTCTTC
>.|TRBV5-1|TRBJ1-5|.|14
CASSPDSVNQPQHF
TGCGCCAGCAGCCCCGACAGTGTCAATCAGCCCCAGCATTTT
>few|TRBV6-1|TRBJ2-7|.|14
CASSDPRDLYEQYF
TGTGCCAGCAGTGACCCCCGGGACCTATACGAGCAGTACTTC
>.|TRBV5-6|TRBJ1-2|.|13
CASSVTGSRGYTF
TGTGCCAGCAGCGTAACAGGATCTAGGGGCTACACCTTC
>.|TRBV30|TRBJ2-7|TRBD2|15
CAWSVPGGRAAEQYF
TGTGCCTGGAGTGTGCCCGGCGGGAGGGCCGCCGAGCAGTACTTC
>.|TRBV10-2|TRBJ2-5|.|13
CASKTGTKETQYF
TGCGCCAGCAAAACCGGGACAAAGGAGACCCAGTACTTC
>.|TRBV11-2|TRBJ2-2|TRBD2|16
CASSPSGLAGTGELFF
TGTGCCAGCAGCCCTTCCGGGCTAGCGGGAACCGGGGAGCTGTTTTTT